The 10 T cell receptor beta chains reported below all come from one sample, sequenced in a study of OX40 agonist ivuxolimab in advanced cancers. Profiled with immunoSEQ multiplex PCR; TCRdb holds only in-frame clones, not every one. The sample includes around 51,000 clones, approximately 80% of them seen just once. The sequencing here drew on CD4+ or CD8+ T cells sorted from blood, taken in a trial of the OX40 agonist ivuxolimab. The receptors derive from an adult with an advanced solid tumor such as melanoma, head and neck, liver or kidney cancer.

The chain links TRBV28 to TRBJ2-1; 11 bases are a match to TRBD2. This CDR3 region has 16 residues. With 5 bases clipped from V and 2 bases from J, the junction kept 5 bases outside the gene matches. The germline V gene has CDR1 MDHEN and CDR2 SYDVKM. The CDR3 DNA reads TGTGCCAGCAGTACGATTAGCGGGAGGGCCTACAATGAGCAGTTCTTC. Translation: CASSTISGRAYNEQFF.

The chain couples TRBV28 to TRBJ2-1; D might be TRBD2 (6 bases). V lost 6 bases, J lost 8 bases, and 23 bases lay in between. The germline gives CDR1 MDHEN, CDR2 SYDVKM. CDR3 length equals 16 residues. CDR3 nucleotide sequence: TGTGCCAGCAGAGCTCCAAACGGGGCGCGGGGCGATGAGCAGTTCTTC. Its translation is CASRAPNGARGDEQFF.

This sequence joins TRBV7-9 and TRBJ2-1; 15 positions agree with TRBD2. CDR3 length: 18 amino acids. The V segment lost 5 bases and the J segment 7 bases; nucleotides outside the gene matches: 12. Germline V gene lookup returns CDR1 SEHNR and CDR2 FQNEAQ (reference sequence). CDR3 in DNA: TGTGCCAGCAGCCGCGGACTAGCGGGAGGGCCGACAAAGAATGAGCAGTTCTTC. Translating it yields CASSRGLAGGPTKNEQFF.

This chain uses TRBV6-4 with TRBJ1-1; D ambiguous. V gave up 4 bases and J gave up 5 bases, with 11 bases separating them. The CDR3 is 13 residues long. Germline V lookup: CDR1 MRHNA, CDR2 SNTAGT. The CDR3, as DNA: TGTGCCAGCAGTGTAAGTATCCGGACTGAAGCTTTCTTT. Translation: CASSVSIRTEAFF.

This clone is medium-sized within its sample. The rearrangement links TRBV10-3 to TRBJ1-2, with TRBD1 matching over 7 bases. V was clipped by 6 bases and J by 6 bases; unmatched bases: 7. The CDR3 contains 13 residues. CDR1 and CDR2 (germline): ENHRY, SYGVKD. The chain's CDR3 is CAISPRDSDGYTF. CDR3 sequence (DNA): TGTGCCATCAGCCCCCGGGACAGTGATGGCTACACCTTC.

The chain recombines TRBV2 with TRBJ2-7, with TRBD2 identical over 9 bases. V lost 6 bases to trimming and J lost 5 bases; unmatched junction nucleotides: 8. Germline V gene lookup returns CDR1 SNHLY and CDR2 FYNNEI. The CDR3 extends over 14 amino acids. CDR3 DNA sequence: TGTGCCAGCAGCGACAGTCTAGCGGGAAACGAGCAGTACTTC. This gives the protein CASSDSLAGNEQYF.

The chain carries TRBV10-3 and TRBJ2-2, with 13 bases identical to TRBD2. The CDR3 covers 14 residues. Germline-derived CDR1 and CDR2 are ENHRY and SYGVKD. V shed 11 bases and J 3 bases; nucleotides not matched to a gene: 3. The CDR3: CAVGLAGDTGELFF. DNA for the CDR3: TGTGCCGTCGGACTAGCGGGGGACACCGGGGAGCTGTTTTTT.

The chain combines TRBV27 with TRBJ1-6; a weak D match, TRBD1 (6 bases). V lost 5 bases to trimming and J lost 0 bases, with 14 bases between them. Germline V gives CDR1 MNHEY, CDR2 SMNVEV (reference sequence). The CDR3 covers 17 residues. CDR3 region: CASSLRQVLSYNSPLHF. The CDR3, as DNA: TGTGCCAGCAGTCTCCGACAGGTTCTCTCCTATAATTCACCCCTCCACTTT.

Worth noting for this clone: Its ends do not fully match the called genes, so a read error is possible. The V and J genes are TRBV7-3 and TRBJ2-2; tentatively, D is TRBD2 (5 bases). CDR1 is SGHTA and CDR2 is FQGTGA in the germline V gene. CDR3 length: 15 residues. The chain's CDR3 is CASSPHLRLAGELLF. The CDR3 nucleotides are TGTGCCAGCAGCCCCCACCTTCGGCTAGCCGGGGAGCTGCTTTTT.

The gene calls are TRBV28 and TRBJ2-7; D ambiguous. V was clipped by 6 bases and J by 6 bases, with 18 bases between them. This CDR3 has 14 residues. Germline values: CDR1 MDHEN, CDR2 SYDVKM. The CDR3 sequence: CASRQSNSFGEQYF. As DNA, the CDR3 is TGTGCCAGCAGACAATCGAACAGTTTCGGCGAGCAGTACTTC.